A single sample is the source of the 6 T cell receptor beta chains below, sequenced in a study of blood T cell repertoires in COVID-19 (TCRdb year 2020). To prepare the library, the immunoSEQ multiplex PCR assay was applied. Not all clones reach the TCRdb copy of this immuneACCESS table, which keeps in-frame sequences only. Checked studies attribute under half of the gap to unresolved V genes and leave the rest unexplained. Within this sample are about 42,000 clones, with about 91% of them counted one time only. Of the sample, over 3.5% falls within the top ten clones. The sequencing input was peripheral blood. These receptors were taken from a human donor in a cohort sampled during active COVID-19.

This chain joins TRBV14 and TRBJ2-7; 10 nucleotides agree with TRBD2. In germline, CDR1 is SGHDN, CDR2 FVKESK. Trimming at V came to 4 bases and at J to 2 bases, leaving 5 bases not matched to a gene. This CDR3 region has 15 residues. The CDR3 coding sequence is TGTGCCAGCAGCCCGGGACTAGCGAATACCTACGAGCAGTACTTC. Amino acid sequence: CASSPGLANTYEQYF. The full variable domain, its missing parts supplied by reference TRBV14 and TRBJ2-7, is EAGVTQFPSHSVIEKGQTVTLRCDPISGHDNLYWYRRVMGKEIKFLLHFVKESKQDESGMPNNRFLAERTGGTYSTLKVQPAELEDSGVYFCASSPGLANTYEQYFGPGTRLTVT.

The chain employs TRBV7-9 and TRBJ2-1; 7 bases map to TRBD1. The CDR3 has 16 residues. CDR1 is SEHNR and CDR2 is FQNEAQ in the germline V gene (reference sequence). V dropped 6 bases and J dropped 3; count of bases not matched to a gene: 11. The CDR3 DNA reads as TGTGCCAGCAGGGGACCGGGACAGCTCTTCTACAATGAGCAGTTCTTC. It encodes CASRGPGQLFYNEQFF.

V gene TRBV27 combines with J gene TRBJ1-5; D gene ambiguous. From germline, CDR1 is MNHEY and CDR2 SMNVEV (reference sequence). The V gene lost 6 bases and the J gene lost 0 bases, with 18 bases spanning the gap. The CDR3 covers 17 residues. CDR3 sequence: CASSLAKNGYSNQPQHF. CDR3 DNA sequence: TGTGCCAGCAGCCTCGCGAAAAACGGGTATAGCAATCAGCCCCAGCATTTT.

In nucleotides, the CDR3 is TGTGCCAGCGGGGGACAGGGGGGCGGTGGCTACACCTTC. It translates to CASGGQGGGGYTF. The V gene is TRBV7-9, the J gene TRBJ1-2; 11 bases fit TRBD1. There are 13 residues in the CDR3. Unmatched junction bases numbered 6, after V lost 8 bases and J lost 7 bases. From germline, CDR1 is SEHNR and CDR2 FQNEAQ (reference sequence).

V usage is TRBV6-5 and J usage is TRBJ1-4, with 9 nucleotides matching TRBD1. The CDR3 covers 14 residues. The germline V gene has CDR1 MNHEY and CDR2 SVGAGI. Trimming at V came to 6 bases and at J to 8 bases, leaving 7 bases not matched to a gene. The CDR3 coding sequence is TGTGCCAGCAGAACGGGACAGGGATTGGAAAAACTGTTTTTT. As protein: CASRTGQGLEKLFF.

The rearrangement links TRBV2 to TRBJ2-7, with D hard to call. Trimming took 6 bases from V and 2 from J, leaving 11 bases between them. The CDR3 sequence is 13 residues long. Germline values: CDR1 SNHLY, CDR2 FYNNEI. CDR3 nucleotide sequence: TGTGCCAGCAGCCTCCCTCTAACCTACGAGCAGTACTTC. Translated: CASSLPLTYEQYF.